This T cell receptor (beta chain) was documented in a study of shared clonotypes between healthy human individuals. Trimming took 6 bases from V and 0 from J; bases not matched to a gene: 15. This CDR3 region has 18 residues. Germline loops: CDR1 SNHLY, CDR2 FYNNEI. Free of recent acute infections or vaccinations, the donors were healthy HIV-negative adults. Investigators divided CD4+ cells into CD45RA+ naive and CD45RA-negative memory subsets. At a deep level, the assay was run. Every subset had its genomic DNA shared out evenly among several immunoSEQ plates. The assay was immunoSEQ multiplex PCR, and TCRdb's table has in-frame clones only and misses some. The data contain about 610,000 clones, approximately 97% of them singletons. This clone was counted once.

The sequencing sample was made of naive CD4+ T cells sorted from blood. Subset indicated: CD45RA+ positively selected. The receptor was isolated from a woman in her twenties or thirties in good health. The rearrangement joins TRBV2 to TRBJ2-3, with 7 positions matching TRBD1. The CDR3 nucleotides are TGTGCCAGCAGCCGCAGGGGGTCAATGCTAGCTAGCACAGATACGCAGTATTTT. This gives the protein CASSRRGSMLASTDTQYF.